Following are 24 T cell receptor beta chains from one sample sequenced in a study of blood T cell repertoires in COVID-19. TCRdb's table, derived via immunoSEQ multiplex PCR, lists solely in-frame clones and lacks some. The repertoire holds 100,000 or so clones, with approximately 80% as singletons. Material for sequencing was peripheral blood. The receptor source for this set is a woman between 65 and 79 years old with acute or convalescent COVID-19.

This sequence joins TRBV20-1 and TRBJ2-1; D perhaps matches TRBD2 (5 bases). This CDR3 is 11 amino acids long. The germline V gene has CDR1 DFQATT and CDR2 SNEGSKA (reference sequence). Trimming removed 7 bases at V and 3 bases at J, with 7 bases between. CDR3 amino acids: CSGEIYNEQFF. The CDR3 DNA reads TGCAGTGGGGAGATCTACAATGAGCAGTTCTTC.

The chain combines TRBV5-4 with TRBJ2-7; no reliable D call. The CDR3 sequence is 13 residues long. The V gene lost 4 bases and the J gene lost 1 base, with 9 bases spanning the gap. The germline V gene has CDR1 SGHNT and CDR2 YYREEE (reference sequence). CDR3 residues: CASSPSPSYEQYV. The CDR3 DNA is TGTGCCAGCAGCCCAAGCCCATCCTACGAGCAGTACGTC.

Here the CDR3 DNA reads TGTGCCAGCAGCTTAGGCGGGACAGGGAACTACAATGAGCAGTTCTTC. Residues: CASSLGGTGNYNEQFF. The chain uses TRBV11-3 and TRBJ2-1, with 9 bases fitting TRBD1. V gave up 1 base and J gave up 3 bases; unmatched junction bases: 4. CDR1 is SGHNT, CDR2 YENEEA, per germline. This CDR3 has 16 residues.

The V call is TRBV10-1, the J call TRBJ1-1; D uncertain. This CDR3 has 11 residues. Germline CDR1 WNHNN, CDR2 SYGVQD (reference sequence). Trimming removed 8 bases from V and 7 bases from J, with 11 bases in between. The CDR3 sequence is CASQEPLEAFF. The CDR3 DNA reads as TGCGCCAGCCAGGAACCCCTTGAAGCTTTCTTT.

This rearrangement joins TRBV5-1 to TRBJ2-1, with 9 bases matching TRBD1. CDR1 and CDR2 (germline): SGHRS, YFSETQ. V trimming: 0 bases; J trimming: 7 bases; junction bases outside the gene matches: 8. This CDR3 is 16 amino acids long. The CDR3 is CASSLVGQGFSNEQFF. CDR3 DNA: TGCGCCAGCAGCTTGGTGGGACAGGGTTTTAGTAATGAGCAGTTCTTC. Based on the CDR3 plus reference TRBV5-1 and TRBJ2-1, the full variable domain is KAGVTQTPRYLIKTRGQQVTLSCSPISGHRSVSWYQQTPGQGLQFLFEYFSETQRNKGNFPGRFSGRQFSNSRSEMNVSTLELGDSALYLCASSLVGQGFSNEQFFGPGTRLTVL.

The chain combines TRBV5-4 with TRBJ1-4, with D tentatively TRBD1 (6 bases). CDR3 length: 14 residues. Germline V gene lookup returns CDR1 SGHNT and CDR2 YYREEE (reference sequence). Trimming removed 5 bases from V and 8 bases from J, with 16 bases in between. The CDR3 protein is CASSLQGLEEKLFF. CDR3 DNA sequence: TGTGCCAGCAGTCTACAGGGTTTGGAAGAAAAACTGTTTTTT.

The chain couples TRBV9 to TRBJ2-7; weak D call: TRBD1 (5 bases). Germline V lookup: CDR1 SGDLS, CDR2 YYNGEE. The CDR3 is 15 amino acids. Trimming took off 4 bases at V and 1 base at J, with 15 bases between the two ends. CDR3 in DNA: TGTGCCAGCAGCCCAGTAGGGGCCGCTTCCTACGAGCAGTACTTC. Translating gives CASSPVGAASYEQYF.

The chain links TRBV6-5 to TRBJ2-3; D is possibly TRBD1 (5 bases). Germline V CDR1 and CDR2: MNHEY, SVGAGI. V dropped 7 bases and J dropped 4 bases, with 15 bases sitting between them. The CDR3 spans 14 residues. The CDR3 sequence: CASMKGVESDTQYF. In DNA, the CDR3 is TGTGCCAGCATGAAAGGGGTAGAATCAGATACGCAGTATTTT.

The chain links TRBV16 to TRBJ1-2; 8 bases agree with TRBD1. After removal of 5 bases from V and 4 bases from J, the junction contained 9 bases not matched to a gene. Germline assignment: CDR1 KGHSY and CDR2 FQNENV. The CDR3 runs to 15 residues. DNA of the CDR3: TGTGCCAGCAGCTTCTACGACAGGGGAGGCTATGGCTACACCTTC. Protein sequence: CASSFYDRGGYGYTF. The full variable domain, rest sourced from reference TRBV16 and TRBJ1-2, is GEEVAQTPKHLVRGEGQKAKLYCAPIKGHSYVFWYQQVLKNEFKFLISFQNENVFDETGMPKERFSAKCLPNSPCSLEIQATKLEDSAVYFCASSFYDRGGYGYTFGSGTRLTVV.

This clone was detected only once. CDR3 region: CASSPDRGPFYGYTF. The CDR3 nucleotides read TGTGCCAGCAGCCCCGACAGGGGACCTTTCTATGGCTACACCTTC. This chain links TRBV7-6 with TRBJ1-2; 8 bases match TRBD1. Unmatched junction bases numbered 9, after V lost 5 bases and J lost 4 bases. This CDR3 region has 15 residues. Germline CDR1 and CDR2: SGHVS and FNYEAQ.

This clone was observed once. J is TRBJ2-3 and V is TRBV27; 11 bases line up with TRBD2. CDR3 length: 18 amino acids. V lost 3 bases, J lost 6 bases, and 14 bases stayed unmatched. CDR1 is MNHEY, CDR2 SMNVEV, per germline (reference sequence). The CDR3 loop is CASSFTGTSGWVLDTQYF. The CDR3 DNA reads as TGTGCCAGCAGTTTTACCGGGACTAGCGGATGGGTGTTGGATACGCAGTATTTT.

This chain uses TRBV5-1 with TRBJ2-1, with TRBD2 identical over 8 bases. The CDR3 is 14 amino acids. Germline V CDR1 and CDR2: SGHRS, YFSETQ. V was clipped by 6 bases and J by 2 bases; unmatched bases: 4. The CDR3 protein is CASTSGGAYNEQFF. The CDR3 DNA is TGCGCCAGCACGAGCGGGGGTGCCTACAATGAGCAGTTCTTC.

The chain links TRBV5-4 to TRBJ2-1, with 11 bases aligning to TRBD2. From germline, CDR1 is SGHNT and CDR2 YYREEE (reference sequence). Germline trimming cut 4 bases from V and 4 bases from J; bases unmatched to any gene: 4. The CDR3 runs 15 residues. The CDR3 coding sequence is TGTGCCAGCAGCGAGGGACTAGCGGATTACAATGAGCAGTTCTTC. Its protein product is CASSEGLADYNEQFF.

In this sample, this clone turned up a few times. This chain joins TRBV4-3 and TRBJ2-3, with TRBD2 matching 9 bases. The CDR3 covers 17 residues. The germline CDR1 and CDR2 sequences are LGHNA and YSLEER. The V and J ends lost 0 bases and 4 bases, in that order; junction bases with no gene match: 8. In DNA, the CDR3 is TGCGCCAGCAGCCAAGAGTCGCGCGGGGGGGCAGCAGATACGCAGTATTTT. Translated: CASSQESRGGAADTQYF.

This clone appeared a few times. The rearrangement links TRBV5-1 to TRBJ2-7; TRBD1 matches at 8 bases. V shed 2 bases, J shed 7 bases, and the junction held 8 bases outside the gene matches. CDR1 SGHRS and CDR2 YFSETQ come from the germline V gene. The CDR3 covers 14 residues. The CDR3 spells CASSLRQGAEEQYF. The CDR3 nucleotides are TGCGCCAGCAGCTTACGGCAGGGGGCGGAAGAGCAGTACTTC.

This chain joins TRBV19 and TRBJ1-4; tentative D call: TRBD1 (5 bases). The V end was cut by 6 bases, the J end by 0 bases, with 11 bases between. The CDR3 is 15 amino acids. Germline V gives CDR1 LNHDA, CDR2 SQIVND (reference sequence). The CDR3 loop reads CASRIEGATNEKLFF. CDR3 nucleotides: TGTGCCAGTAGGATCGAAGGGGCAACTAATGAAAAACTGTTTTTT.

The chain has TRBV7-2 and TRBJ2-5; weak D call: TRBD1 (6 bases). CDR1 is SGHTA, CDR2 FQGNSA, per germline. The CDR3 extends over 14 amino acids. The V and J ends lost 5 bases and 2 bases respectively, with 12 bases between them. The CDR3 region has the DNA TGTGCCAGCAGCCTCCGACAGGCTCAAGAGACCCAGTACTTC. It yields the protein CASSLRQAQETQYF.

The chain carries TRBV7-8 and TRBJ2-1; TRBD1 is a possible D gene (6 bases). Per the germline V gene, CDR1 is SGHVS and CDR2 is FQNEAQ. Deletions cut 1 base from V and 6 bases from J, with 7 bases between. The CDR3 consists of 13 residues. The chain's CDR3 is CASSLDRVNEQFF. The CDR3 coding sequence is TGTGCCAGCAGCTTAGACAGGGTCAATGAGCAGTTCTTC.

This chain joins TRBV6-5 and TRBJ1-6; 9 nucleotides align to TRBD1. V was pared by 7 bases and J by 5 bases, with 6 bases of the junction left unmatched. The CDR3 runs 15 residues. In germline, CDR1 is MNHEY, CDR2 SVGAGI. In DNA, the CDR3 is TGTGCCAGCAAACAGGGGGCGATTGATAATTCACCCCTCCACTTT. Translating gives CASKQGAIDNSPLHF.

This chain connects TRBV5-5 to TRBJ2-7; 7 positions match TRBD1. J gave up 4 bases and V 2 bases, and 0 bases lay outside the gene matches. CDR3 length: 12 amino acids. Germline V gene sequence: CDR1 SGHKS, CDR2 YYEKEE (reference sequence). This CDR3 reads CASSLQGYEQYV. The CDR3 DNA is TGTGCCAGCAGCTTACAGGGGTACGAGCAGTACGTC.

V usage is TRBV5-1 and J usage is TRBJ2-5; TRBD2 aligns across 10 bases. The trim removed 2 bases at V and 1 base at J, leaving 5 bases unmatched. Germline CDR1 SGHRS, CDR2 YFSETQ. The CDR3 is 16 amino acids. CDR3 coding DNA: TGCGCCAGCAGCTTACGACTAGCGGGCCTCCAAGAGACCCAGTACTTC. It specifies CASSLRLAGLQETQYF.

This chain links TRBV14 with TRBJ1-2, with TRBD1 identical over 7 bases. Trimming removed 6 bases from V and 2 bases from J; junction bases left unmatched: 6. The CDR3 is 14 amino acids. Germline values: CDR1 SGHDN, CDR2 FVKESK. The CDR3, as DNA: TGTGCCAGCAGGAGACAGGGCATCAACTATGGCTACACCTTC. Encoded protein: CASRRQGINYGYTF.

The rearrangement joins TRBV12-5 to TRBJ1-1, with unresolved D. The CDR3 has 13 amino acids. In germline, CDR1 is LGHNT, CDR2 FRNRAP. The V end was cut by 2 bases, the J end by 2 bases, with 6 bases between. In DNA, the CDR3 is TGTGCTAGTGGTTTGCCTAATAACACTGAAGCTTTCTTT. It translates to CASGLPNNTEAFF.

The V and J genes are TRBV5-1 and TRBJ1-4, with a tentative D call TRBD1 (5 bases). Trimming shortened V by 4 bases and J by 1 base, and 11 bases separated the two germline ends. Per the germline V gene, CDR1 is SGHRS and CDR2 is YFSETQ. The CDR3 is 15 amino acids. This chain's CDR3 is CASSLTGGTNEKLFF. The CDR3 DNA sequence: TGCGCCAGCAGCCTGACGGGGGGAACTAATGAAAAACTGTTTTTT.